These 32 T cell receptor beta chains came from one sample sequenced in a study of technical replicates of blood from a few donors. Sequencing was performed with immunoSEQ multiplex PCR; in TCRdb, only in-frame clones are kept and a portion is missing. The data contain around 50,000 clones, about 96% of them singletons. What was sequenced was T cells isolated from PBMCs. The receptors were sampled from a human donor in good health.

The rearrangement joins TRBV9 to TRBJ2-2, with TRBD2 matching over 10 bases. V gave up 0 bases and J gave up 0 bases; unmatched junction bases: 8. Germline-derived CDR1 and CDR2 are SGDLS and YYNGEE. The CDR3 loop spans 19 amino acids. DNA of the CDR3: TGTGCCAGCAGCGTAGATATAGCGGGAGGCCCTACGAACACCGGGGAGCTGTTTTTT. This sequence encodes CASSVDIAGGPTNTGELFF.

The chain is built from TRBV27 and TRBJ1-1; no definite D call. The length of the CDR3 is 13 residues. The germline V gene has CDR1 MNHEY and CDR2 SMNVEV (reference sequence). The germline V and J ends were trimmed by 2 bases and 0 bases, with 4 bases remaining between them. Here the CDR3 reads CASSLLVNTEAFF. Here the CDR3 DNA reads TGTGCCAGCAGTTTACTAGTGAACACTGAAGCTTTCTTT.

The V and J genes are TRBV5-1 and TRBJ1-2, with D hard to call. The CDR3 totals 15 residues. Germline V gene lookup returns CDR1 SGHRS and CDR2 YFSETQ. V lost 3 bases to trimming and J lost 6 bases, with 18 bases between them. The CDR3 nucleotides are TGCGCCAGCAGCTCCCGATCCGGGGATGATAATGGCTACACCTTC. This encodes CASSSRSGDDNGYTF.

This sequence joins TRBV29-1 and TRBJ2-7; 11 positions agree with TRBD2. The trim removed 4 bases at V and 2 bases at J, leaving 1 base unmatched. This CDR3 is built from 13 residues. Germline assignment: CDR1 SQVTM and CDR2 ANQGSEA. CDR3 DNA sequence: TGCAGCGTTGGACTAGCGGGGCCCTACGAGCAGTACTTC. This gives the protein CSVGLAGPYEQYF.

The chain has TRBV4-2 and TRBJ1-2; D gene ambiguous. The CDR3 has 14 amino acids. The germline gives CDR1 LGHNA, CDR2 YNFKEQ. The V gene lost 0 bases and the J gene lost 8 bases, with 13 bases spanning the gap. The DNA for the CDR3 is TGTGCCAGCAGCCAAGAGGTTGAGGGAGGAGGCTACACCTTC. It yields the protein CASSQEVEGGGYTF.

The chain carries TRBV29-1 and TRBJ2-1; D is perhaps TRBD2 (6 bases). Germline CDR1 is SQVTM and CDR2 is ANQGSEA. The CDR3 loop spans 16 amino acids. Trimming shortened V by 4 bases and J by 0 bases, and 16 bases separated the two germline ends. This CDR3 is CSVVEGGASSYNEQFF. In nucleotides, the CDR3 is TGCAGCGTTGTTGAGGGAGGAGCCAGCTCCTACAATGAGCAGTTCTTC.

The J gene is TRBJ2-5, the V gene TRBV29-1; 7 bases map to TRBD1. Germline V gene sequence: CDR1 SQVTM, CDR2 ANQGSEA. The V gene end was trimmed by 4 bases and the J gene end by 4 bases; junction bases not matched to a gene: 3. CDR3 length: 12 residues. CDR3 DNA sequence: TGCAGCGTTGTAACAGGGGCAGAGACCCAGTACTTC. This translates into CSVVTGAETQYF.

The chain combines TRBV7-2 with TRBJ2-1, with 7 bases matching TRBD2. Germline V gene lookup returns CDR1 SGHTA and CDR2 FQGNSA. The CDR3 covers 16 residues. The trim removed 0 bases at V and 2 bases at J, leaving 4 bases unmatched. The CDR3 DNA reads TGTGCCAGCAGCTTAGCGTGGGGGGGGACCTACAATGAGCAGTTCTTC. It encodes CASSLAWGGTYNEQFF.

V is TRBV29-1 and J is TRBJ1-2, with no clear D. Trimming cost V 7 bases and J 3 bases, with 15 bases left between them. The V gene's germline CDR1 is SQVTM and CDR2 ANQGSEA. The CDR3 covers 13 residues. The CDR3 nucleotides read TGCAGCGCCAAACCAACAGAAGACTATGGCTACACCTTC. This sequence encodes CSAKPTEDYGYTF. The entire variable domain, with the rest obtained from reference TRBV29-1 and TRBJ1-2, is as follows: SAVISQKPSRDICQRGTSLTIQCQVDSQVTMMFWYRQQPGQSLTLIATANQGSEATYESGFVIDKFPISRPNLTFSTLTVSNMSPEDSSIYLCSAKPTEDYGYTFGSGTRLTVV.

The V and J genes are TRBV19 and TRBJ2-3; 8 nucleotides line up with TRBD2. V gave up 3 bases and J gave up 4 bases; unmatched junction bases: 15. Germline values: CDR1 LNHDA, CDR2 SQIVND (reference sequence). This CDR3 is built from 18 residues. CDR3 coding DNA: TGTGCCAGTAGTATTCAGCCTCCTCGAGCGGGAGTTTCAGATACGCAGTATTTT. This encodes CASSIQPPRAGVSDTQYF. Full variable domain (remainder filled in from reference TRBV19 and TRBJ2-3): DGGITQSPKYLFRKEGQNVTLSCEQNLNHDAMYWYRQDPGQGLRLIYYSQIVNDFQKGDIAEGYSVSREKKESFPLTVTSAQKNPTAFYLCASSIQPPRAGVSDTQYFGPGTRLTVL.

V usage is TRBV6-4 and J usage is TRBJ1-1; D is ambiguous. V was shortened by 6 bases and J by 4 bases, with 9 bases between the two germline ends. The germline V gene has CDR1 MRHNA and CDR2 SNTAGT. The CDR3 extends over 12 amino acids. CDR3 sequence: CASRAEGTEAFF. As DNA, the CDR3 is TGTGCCAGCAGGGCCGAGGGCACTGAAGCTTTCTTT.

The chain recombines TRBV7-3 with TRBJ2-1, with 9 bases fitting TRBD2. Germline V gene lookup returns CDR1 SGHTA and CDR2 FQGTGA. The CDR3 extends over 15 amino acids. V shed 3 bases and J 1 base; nucleotides not matched to a gene: 1. The CDR3 coding sequence is TGTGCCAGCAGCTTTGCGGGAGGGTCCTACAATGAGCAGTTCTTC. This gives the protein CASSFAGGSYNEQFF.

The chain joins TRBV4-1 to TRBJ2-7, with D perhaps matching TRBD1 (6 bases). Trimming removed 1 base at V and 4 bases at J, with 11 bases between. The CDR3 contains 14 residues. Germline assignment: CDR1 MGHRA and CDR2 YSYEKL. The CDR3: CASSQVGAGYEQYF. The CDR3 nucleotides are TGCGCCAGCAGCCAAGTGGGGGCGGGTTACGAGCAGTACTTC.

The chain has TRBV27 and TRBJ2-7, with 9 bases aligning to TRBD1. The CDR3 has 17 amino acids. Germline assignment: CDR1 MNHEY and CDR2 SMNVEV (reference sequence). J was trimmed by 4 bases and V by 8 bases; bases with no gene match: 18. DNA of the CDR3: TGTGCCAGCGTAGGAGTACAACCCGGGACAGGGCTGTACGAGCAGTACTTC. Protein sequence: CASVGVQPGTGLYEQYF.

V is TRBV5-4 and J is TRBJ1-1; D is ambiguous. Trimming removed 2 bases from V and 1 base from J, with 3 bases in between. The CDR3 is 12 residues long. The germline CDR1 and CDR2 sequences are SGHNT and YYREEE (reference sequence). CDR3 sequence: CASSFRNTEAFF. CDR3 sequence (DNA): TGTGCCAGCAGCTTCAGGAACACTGAAGCTTTCTTT.

The chain has TRBV7-3 and TRBJ2-7, with D possibly TRBD2 on 6 matching bases. The germline gives CDR1 SGHTA, CDR2 FQGTGA. The CDR3 extends over 14 amino acids. Trimming stripped 5 bases from V and 2 bases from J, with 13 bases between. CDR3 nucleotides: TGTGCCAGCAGCCTCGTGGGGGGAACCTACGAGCAGTACTTC. Amino acid sequence: CASSLVGGTYEQYF.

The chain has TRBV9 and TRBJ1-1, with TRBD1 identical over 7 bases. After removal of 4 bases from V and 5 bases from J, the junction contained 11 bases not matched to a gene. This CDR3 is built from 15 residues. Germline V gene data show CDR1 as SGDLS and CDR2 as YYNGEE. The CDR3 protein is CASSPRTGARTEAFF. In nucleotides, the CDR3 is TGTGCCAGCAGCCCTCGGACAGGAGCCAGAACTGAAGCTTTCTTT. Using reference TRBV9 and TRBJ1-1 for the parts outside the CDR3, the full variable domain is DSGVTQTPKHLITATGQRVTLRCSPRSGDLSVYWYQQSLDQGLQFLIQYYNGEERAKGNILERFSAQQFPDLHSELNLSSLELGDSALYFCASSPRTGARTEAFFGQGTRLTVV.

The CDR3 DNA reads TGTGCCAGTAGCCGATTCGAGGGGGCATCTGGGGGCTACACCTTC. Translation: CASSRFEGASGGYTF. The chain has TRBV19 and TRBJ1-2, with TRBD1 matching over 7 bases. Germline trimming cut 6 bases from V and 8 bases from J; bases unmatched to any gene: 15. Germline assignment: CDR1 LNHDA and CDR2 SQIVND (reference sequence). The CDR3 runs to 15 residues.

The chain employs TRBV11-3 and TRBJ1-4; TRBD1 matches 8 bases. CDR3 size: 14 residues. Germline trimming cut 3 bases from V and 5 bases from J; bases unmatched to any gene: 2. Germline loops: CDR1 SGHNT, CDR2 YENEEA. The CDR3 bases are TGTGCCAGCAGCTTGGACAGGGTCAATGAAAAACTGTTTTTT. Its translation is CASSLDRVNEKLFF. The full variable domain, rest sourced from reference TRBV11-3 and TRBJ1-4, is EAGVVQSPRYKIIEKKQPVAFWCNPISGHNTLYWYLQNLGQGPELLIRYENEEAVDDSQLPKDRFSAERLKGVDSTLKIQPAELGDSAVYLCASSLDRVNEKLFFGSGTQLSVL.

This chain links TRBV6-1 with TRBJ2-7; 12 bases line up with TRBD1. With 5 bases clipped from V and 7 bases from J, the junction kept 9 bases outside the gene matches. Germline V gene sequence: CDR1 MNHNS, CDR2 SASEGT. This CDR3 comprises 15 residues. DNA for the CDR3: TGTGCCAGCAGTCTAGGGGACAGGGGGCGTCAAGAGCAGTACTTC. This codes for CASSLGDRGRQEQYF.

This chain joins TRBV19 and TRBJ1-1, with TRBD1 as a possible D gene (5 bases). Germline CDR1 and CDR2: LNHDA and SQIVND (reference sequence). The CDR3 length is 14 residues. V was clipped by 5 bases and J by 4 bases, with 14 bases between them. CDR3 protein: CASSQEGRGTEAFF. The CDR3 nucleotides are TGTGCCAGTAGTCAAGAGGGGAGGGGCACTGAAGCTTTCTTT.

The chain is built from TRBV30 and TRBJ2-7, with 11 bases aligning to TRBD1. This CDR3 has 15 amino acids. Germline V gives CDR1 GTSNPN, CDR2 SVGIG (reference sequence). J gave up 4 bases and V 0 bases, and 5 bases lay outside the gene matches. The CDR3 spells CAWSVGGTGGYEQYF. For the CDR3, the DNA is TGTGCCTGGAGTGTAGGTGGGACAGGGGGGTACGAGCAGTACTTC.

The gene calls are TRBV9 and TRBJ2-7, with 10 positions matching TRBD2. V trimming: 5 bases; J trimming: 4 bases; junction bases outside the gene matches: 6. Germline loops: CDR1 SGDLS, CDR2 YYNGEE. CDR3 length: 14 amino acids. CDR3 in amino acids: CASSIWTSGYEQYF. In nucleotides, the CDR3 is TGTGCCAGCAGTATCTGGACTAGCGGATACGAGCAGTACTTC.

This clone appeared once. The chain recombines TRBV6-5 with TRBJ1-1; D uncertain. This CDR3 is built from 11 residues. Deletions cut 2 bases from V and 6 bases from J, with 4 bases between. Germline V gene lookup returns CDR1 MNHEY and CDR2 SVGAGI. CDR3 coding DNA: TGTGCCAGCAGTTACCGTTCTGAAGCTTTCTTT. This gives the protein CASSYRSEAFF.

The gene calls are TRBV27 and TRBJ2-5, with TRBD1 identical over 7 bases. J gave up 7 bases and V 0 bases, and 8 bases lay outside the gene matches. Germline V gene data show CDR1 as MNHEY and CDR2 as SMNVEV (reference sequence). This CDR3 spans 15 amino acids. CDR3 residues: CASSLSRQGVGTQYF. The CDR3 DNA follows: TGTGCCAGCAGTTTATCGCGACAGGGAGTAGGGACCCAGTACTTC.

This chain connects TRBV29-1 to TRBJ2-3; D possibly corresponds to TRBD2 (6 bases). The CDR3 is 12 amino acids. V was cut by 8 bases and J by 2 bases, with 11 bases left in between. The germline V gene has CDR1 SQVTM and CDR2 ANQGSEA. The CDR3 loop reads CSSSGDTDTQYF. DNA of the CDR3: TGCAGCAGTAGCGGAGACACAGATACGCAGTATTTT.

V is TRBV11-2 and J is TRBJ2-7, with D possibly TRBD2 on 6 matching bases. Germline lookup yields CDR1 SGHAT and CDR2 FQNNGV. The CDR3 length is 13 residues. The germline V and J ends were trimmed by 5 bases and 7 bases, with 15 bases remaining between them. CDR3 region: CASSQDPAGEQYF. The CDR3 nucleotides are TGTGCCAGCAGCCAAGATCCCGCGGGGGAGCAGTACTTC. Full variable domain (outside the CDR3, taken from reference TRBV11-2 and TRBJ2-7): EAGVAQSPRYKIIEKRQSVAFWCNPISGHATLYWYQQILGQGPKLLIQFQNNGVVDDSQLPKDRFSAERLKGVDSTLKIQPAKLEDSAVYLCASSQDPAGEQYFGPGTRLTVT.

CDR3 residues: CASSQVPGTSDLETQYF. DNA of the CDR3: TGCGCCAGCAGCCAAGTCCCCGGGACTAGCGATCTCGAGACCCAGTACTTC. The V gene is TRBV4-1, the J gene TRBJ2-5; 10 bases are shared with TRBD2. CDR3 length: 17 residues. V shed 1 base, J shed 5 bases, and the junction held 10 bases outside the gene matches. Germline CDR1 and CDR2: MGHRA and YSYEKL.

The chain couples TRBV19 to TRBJ1-5; D may be TRBD1 (5 bases). The CDR3 is 13 amino acids. Germline CDR1 is LNHDA and CDR2 is SQIVND (reference sequence). With 2 bases removed from V and 6 bases from J, the gap between germline ends came to 8 bases. This CDR3 is CASSISRAQPQHF. CDR3 sequence (DNA): TGTGCCAGTAGTATAAGCAGGGCTCAGCCCCAGCATTTT.

The chain employs TRBV30 and TRBJ1-5; tentatively, D is TRBD1 (5 bases). This CDR3 is 17 amino acids long. Germline V gene sequence: CDR1 GTSNPN, CDR2 SVGIG (reference sequence). Trimming removed 3 bases at V and 7 bases at J, with 25 bases between. The CDR3 DNA is TGTGCCTGGAGCCCCCGGGGGGGTTTAAGGGAGAGACAGCCCCAGCATTTT. It yields the protein CAWSPRGGLRERQPQHF.

The chain carries TRBV11-3 and TRBJ2-1; TRBD2 matches 7 bases. Losses at the gene ends were 6 bases for V and 3 bases for J; bases not matched to a gene: 8. CDR3 size: 15 residues. CDR1 and CDR2 from the germline V gene are SGHNT and YENEEA. The CDR3 nucleotides read TGTGCCAGCAGACAGTTGGGGGACTACTACAATGAGCAGTTCTTC. Encoded protein: CASRQLGDYYNEQFF.

The V and J genes are TRBV30 and TRBJ1-1, with 7 nucleotides matching TRBD1. The germline CDR1 and CDR2 sequences are GTSNPN and SVGIG (reference sequence). This CDR3 is built from 15 residues. With 2 bases clipped from V and 5 bases from J, the junction kept 11 bases outside the gene matches. The CDR3 DNA sequence: TGTGCCTGGAGTAGCATGACAGGGCCCGGGACTGAAGCTTTCTTT. Amino acids: CAWSSMTGPGTEAFF.